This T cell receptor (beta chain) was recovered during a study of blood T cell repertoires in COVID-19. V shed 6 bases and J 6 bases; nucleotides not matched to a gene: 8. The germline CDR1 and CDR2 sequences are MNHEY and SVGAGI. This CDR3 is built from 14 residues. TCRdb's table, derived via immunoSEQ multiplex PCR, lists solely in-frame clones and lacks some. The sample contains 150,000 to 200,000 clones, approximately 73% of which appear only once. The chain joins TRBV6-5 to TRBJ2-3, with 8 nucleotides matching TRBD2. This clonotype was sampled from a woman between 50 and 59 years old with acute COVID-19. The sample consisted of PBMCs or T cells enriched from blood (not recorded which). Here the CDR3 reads CASRPGGAKDTQYF. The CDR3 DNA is TGTGCCAGCAGGCCGGGGGGGGCTAAGGATACGCAGTATTTT.